These T cell receptor beta chains were read from a single sample in a study of T cell repertoires in cytomegalovirus infection. TCRdb analysed the reads with MiXCR anew, one entry per CDR3 protein. Of about 250,000 distinct CDR3 sequences detected, 10% to 15% appear once; the ten largest clones hold 1.6%. The sequencing input was PBMCs. The receptors here all came from a human donor in good health (CMV status not recorded). Some clones in this sample may be carry-over from other donors' samples. Each CDR3 is given with its conserved first and last residue. Each record gives: D gene, J gene, V gene, clone size, CDR3 protein, CDR3 DNA. A D gene is named only where the DNA matches it firmly. Clone size is stated in some rows and not others, as once, few, many or a class when expanded.

D gene: TRBD1; J gene: TRBJ2-1; V gene: TRBV7-2; clone size: many; CDR3 protein: CASSTRTGERNEQFF; CDR3 DNA: TGTGCCAGCAGCACCAGGACAGGGGAGAGGAATGAGCAGTTCTTC
D gene: .; J gene: TRBJ2-7; V gene: TRBV2; clone size: few; CDR3 protein: CASSEALREANF; CDR3 DNA: TGTGCCAGCAGTGAAGCGCTTCGAGAGGCCAACTTC
D gene: .; J gene: TRBJ1-5; V gene: TRBV12-5; clone size: few; CDR3 protein: CASGFDRSNQPQHF; CDR3 DNA: TGTGCTAGTGGTTTCGACAGGAGCAATCAGCCCCAGCATTTT
D gene: .; J gene: TRBJ2-1; V gene: TRBV27; clone size: few; CDR3 protein: CASSLMQGVPKISYNEQFF; CDR3 DNA: TGTGCCAGCAGTTTAATGCAGGGTGTGCCAAAAATTTCCTACAATGAGCAGTTCTTC
D gene: .; J gene: TRBJ1-6; V gene: TRBV12-3/TRBV12-4; clone size: .; CDR3 protein: CASSPQWGRNSPLHF; CDR3 DNA: TGTGCCAGCAGTCCGCAGTGGGGGCGGAATTCACCCCTCCACTTT
D gene: .; J gene: TRBJ1-5; V gene: TRBV7-2; clone size: many; CDR3 protein: CASSLQGGQPQHF; CDR3 DNA: TGTGCCAGCAGCTTACAGGGCGGGCAGCCCCAGCATTTT
D gene: .; J gene: TRBJ2-1; V gene: TRBV3-1; clone size: few; CDR3 protein: CASSQAYGSSSYNEQFF; CDR3 DNA: TGTGCCAGCAGCCAAGCATACGGATCAAGCTCCTACAATGAGCAGTTCTTC
D gene: TRBD1; J gene: TRBJ1-1; V gene: TRBV20-1; clone size: few; CDR3 protein: CSARDPLQGGTTEAFF; CDR3 DNA: TGCAGTGCTAGAGACCCCCTACAGGGGGGGACCACTGAAGCTTTCTTT
D gene: TRBD1; J gene: TRBJ2-7; V gene: TRBV7-2; clone size: many; CDR3 protein: CASSGGTGTYEQYF; CDR3 DNA: TGTGCCAGCAGCGGAGGGACAGGAACCTACGAGCAGTACTTC
D gene: TRBD1; J gene: TRBJ1-1; V gene: TRBV5-1; clone size: .; CDR3 protein: CASSLVRGGTGGTLNTEAFF; CDR3 DNA: TGCGCCAGCAGCTTGGTACGGGGGGGGACAGGGGGCACCCTGAACACTGAAGCTTTCTTT
D gene: TRBD1; J gene: TRBJ1-2; V gene: TRBV29-1; clone size: many; CDR3 protein: CSALTGGVDGYTF; CDR3 DNA: TGCAGCGCCTTAACAGGGGGAGTAGATGGCTACACCTTC
D gene: TRBD2; J gene: TRBJ2-1; V gene: TRBV11-3; clone size: .; CDR3 protein: CASSPRLGRLAGVNEQFF; CDR3 DNA: TGTGCCAGCAGCCCCCGTCTGGGGCGACTAGCGGGAGTGAATGAGCAGTTCTTC
D gene: TRBD1; J gene: TRBJ2-2; V gene: TRBV7-2; clone size: many; CDR3 protein: CASSPQGANTGELFF; CDR3 DNA: TGTGCCAGCAGTCCTCAGGGGGCGAACACCGGGGAGCTGTTTTTT
D gene: .; J gene: TRBJ1-4; V gene: TRBV7-2; clone size: many; CDR3 protein: CASSSSQGGGNEKLFF; CDR3 DNA: TGTGCCAGCAGCTCCTCCCAGGGCGGTGGTAATGAAAAACTGTTTTTT
D gene: TRBD1; J gene: TRBJ1-1; V gene: TRBV20-1; clone size: few; CDR3 protein: CSATRGTGVTEAFF; CDR3 DNA: TGCAGTGCTACAAGGGGGACAGGGGTAACTGAAGCTTTCTTT
D gene: .; J gene: TRBJ1-5; V gene: TRBV28; clone size: many; CDR3 protein: CASSSGPDGNQPQHF; CDR3 DNA: TGTGCCAGCAGTTCTGGGCCGGATGGCAATCAGCCCCAGCATTTT
D gene: .; J gene: TRBJ2-5; V gene: TRBV18; clone size: many; CDR3 protein: CASSPLGTEETQYF; CDR3 DNA: TGTGCCAGCTCACCACTAGGTACCGAAGAGACCCAGTACTTC
D gene: TRBD2; J gene: TRBJ2-7; V gene: TRBV5-6; clone size: .; CDR3 protein: CASSFASGSYEQYF; CDR3 DNA: TGTGCCAGCAGCTTCGCTAGCGGGAGTTACGAGCAGTACTTC
D gene: .; J gene: TRBJ2-3; V gene: TRBV7-2; clone size: many; CDR3 protein: CASSLGSEGATQYF; CDR3 DNA: TGTGCCAGCAGCTTAGGCAGCGAAGGTGCTACGCAGTATTTT
D gene: .; J gene: TRBJ1-2; V gene: TRBV19; clone size: many; CDR3 protein: CASTDSRLSSFYGYTF; CDR3 DNA: TGTGCCAGTACCGACAGCCGTTTATCCTCCTTTTATGGCTACACCTTC
D gene: .; J gene: TRBJ2-2; V gene: TRBV6-1; clone size: .; CDR3 protein: CASSEALDRAGGELFF; CDR3 DNA: TGTGCCAGCAGTGAAGCGTTGGACCGGGCGGGCGGGGAGCTGTTTTTT
D gene: .; J gene: TRBJ1-2; V gene: TRBV11-2; clone size: once; CDR3 protein: CASSFEGDPYGYTF; CDR3 DNA: TGTGCCAGCAGCTTCGAAGGGGACCCCTATGGCTACACCTTC
D gene: .; J gene: TRBJ1-1; V gene: TRBV2; clone size: few; CDR3 protein: CASSAPYAEIEAFF; CDR3 DNA: TGTGCCAGCAGCGCCCCGTACGCAGAGATTGAAGCTTTCTTT
D gene: .; J gene: TRBJ2-2; V gene: TRBV19; clone size: few; CDR3 protein: CASSPGPYTGELFF; CDR3 DNA: TGTGCCAGTAGCCCTGGGCCTTACACCGGGGAGCTGTTTTTT
D gene: TRBD1; J gene: TRBJ1-1; V gene: TRBV15; clone size: many; CDR3 protein: CATSRGQGQANTEAFF; CDR3 DNA: TGTGCCACCAGCAGAGGTCAGGGACAGGCGAACACTGAAGCTTTCTTT
D gene: .; J gene: TRBJ1-5; V gene: TRBV7-2; clone size: many; CDR3 protein: CASSSAPSNQPQHF; CDR3 DNA: TGTGCCAGCAGCTCCGCCCCTAGCAATCAGCCCCAGCATTTT
D gene: TRBD2; J gene: TRBJ2-5; V gene: TRBV11-2; clone size: many; CDR3 protein: CASSFGTSGGREETQYF; CDR3 DNA: TGTGCCAGCAGCTTTGGGACTAGCGGGGGCCGGGAGGAGACCCAGTACTTC
D gene: .; J gene: TRBJ1-2; V gene: TRBV29-1; clone size: few; CDR3 protein: CSVGRDSTGGYTF; CDR3 DNA: TGCAGCGTGGGCCGGGACTCCACAGGTGGCTACACCTTC
D gene: .; J gene: TRBJ2-2; V gene: TRBV11-3; clone size: .; CDR3 protein: CASSLLLGGELFF; CDR3 DNA: TGTGCCAGCAGCTTACTCTTGGGTGGGGAGCTGTTTTTT
D gene: TRBD1; J gene: TRBJ2-7; V gene: TRBV28; clone size: few; CDR3 protein: CASSSLTGGASYEQYF; CDR3 DNA: TGTGCCAGCAGTTCCTTAACAGGGGGCGCTTCCTACGAGCAGTACTTC
D gene: .; J gene: TRBJ1-5; V gene: TRBV12-3/TRBV12-4; clone size: .; CDR3 protein: CASSFHSNQPQHF; CDR3 DNA: TGTGCCAGCAGTTTCCATAGCAATCAGCCCCAGCATTTT
D gene: .; J gene: TRBJ1-1; V gene: TRBV29-1; clone size: .; CDR3 protein: CSAVREPQLNTEAFF; CDR3 DNA: TGCAGCGCCGTCCGGGAGCCTCAATTGAACACTGAAGCTTTCTTT
D gene: .; J gene: TRBJ1-6; V gene: TRBV2; clone size: many; CDR3 protein: CASSAGSPLHF; CDR3 DNA: TGTGCCAGCAGTGCAGGTTCACCCCTCCACTTT
D gene: TRBD2; J gene: TRBJ2-5; V gene: TRBV19; clone size: few; CDR3 protein: CASSRLGGETQYF; CDR3 DNA: TGTGCCAGTAGTAGGCTGGGAGGGGAGACCCAGTACTTC
D gene: .; J gene: TRBJ2-5; V gene: TRBV5-1; clone size: .; CDR3 protein: CASSNVDGTQETQYF; CDR3 DNA: TGCGCCAGCAGCAACGTGGACGGGACCCAAGAGACCCAGTACTTC
D gene: .; J gene: TRBJ1-1; V gene: TRBV5-1; clone size: many; CDR3 protein: CASSPERVTEAFF; CDR3 DNA: TGCGCCAGCAGCCCGGAACGGGTGACTGAAGCTTTCTTT
D gene: TRBD2; J gene: TRBJ2-3; V gene: TRBV7-3; clone size: many; CDR3 protein: CASSLNREGTQYF; CDR3 DNA: TGTGCCAGCAGCTTAAACCGGGAGGGTACGCAGTATTTT
D gene: .; J gene: TRBJ1-2; V gene: TRBV28; clone size: few; CDR3 protein: CASRGGFYGYTF; CDR3 DNA: TGTGCCAGCAGGGGGGGTTTCTATGGCTACACCTTC
D gene: .; J gene: TRBJ2-5; V gene: TRBV7-2; clone size: many; CDR3 protein: CATGQGPGGETQYF; CDR3 DNA: TGTGCCACCGGACAAGGCCCGGGCGGGGAGACCCAGTACTTC
D gene: .; J gene: TRBJ1-2; V gene: TRBV27; clone size: many; CDR3 protein: CASSPGRNYGYTF; CDR3 DNA: TGTGCCAGCAGCCCTGGCAGAAACTATGGCTACACCTTC
D gene: .; J gene: TRBJ2-5; V gene: TRBV14; clone size: few; CDR3 protein: CASSEGQTRTQYF; CDR3 DNA: TGTGCCAGCAGCGAGGGTCAAACGCGGACCCAGTACTTC
D gene: .; J gene: TRBJ2-2; V gene: TRBV6-2/TRBV6-3; clone size: few; CDR3 protein: CASSPTWGELFF; CDR3 DNA: TGTGCCAGCAGCCCTACTTGGGGGGAGCTGTTTTTT
D gene: .; J gene: TRBJ1-6; V gene: TRBV12-3/TRBV12-4; clone size: many; CDR3 protein: CASSSRRSANSPLHF; CDR3 DNA: TGTGCCAGCAGTTCTCGACGGAGCGCTAATTCACCCCTCCACTTT
D gene: .; J gene: TRBJ2-7; V gene: TRBV14; clone size: many; CDR3 protein: CASSQEARSHEQYF; CDR3 DNA: TGTGCCAGCAGCCAAGAGGCGCGGTCCCACGAGCAGTACTTC
D gene: .; J gene: TRBJ2-3; V gene: TRBV6-2/TRBV6-3; clone size: .; CDR3 protein: CASSYSSRGTDTQYF; CDR3 DNA: TGTGCCAGCAGTTACTCGAGTCGAGGGACCGATACGCAGTATTTT
D gene: .; J gene: TRBJ2-4; V gene: TRBV28; clone size: few; CDR3 protein: CASSGSTGAGIQYF; CDR3 DNA: TGTGCCAGCAGTGGGTCCACGGGAGCGGGCATTCAGTACTTC
D gene: .; J gene: TRBJ1-6; V gene: TRBV6-2/TRBV6-3; clone size: .; CDR3 protein: CASSRPRTAGNSPLHF; CDR3 DNA: TGTGCCAGCAGTCGCCCCAGGACGGCGGGTAATTCACCCCTCCACTTT
D gene: .; J gene: TRBJ1-2; V gene: TRBV11-2; clone size: many; CDR3 protein: CASSLRGPGYTF; CDR3 DNA: TGTGCCAGCAGCCTGCGTGGGCCTGGCTACACCTTC
D gene: TRBD2; J gene: TRBJ2-7; V gene: TRBV28; clone size: .; CDR3 protein: CASTFPGGGEQYF; CDR3 DNA: TGTGCCAGCACCTTCCCGGGAGGTGGCGAGCAGTACTTC
D gene: .; J gene: TRBJ1-5; V gene: TRBV28; clone size: few; CDR3 protein: CASSSGSGGWNQPQHF; CDR3 DNA: TGTGCCAGCAGTTCGGGGTCCGGCGGATGGAATCAGCCCCAGCATTTT
D gene: .; J gene: TRBJ2-2; V gene: TRBV19; clone size: many; CDR3 protein: CASSPRKLSDGELFF; CDR3 DNA: TGTGCCAGTAGTCCTCGAAAGCTTTCGGACGGGGAGCTGTTTTTT
D gene: TRBD1; J gene: TRBJ2-1; V gene: TRBV20-1; clone size: many; CDR3 protein: CSANPPGQTYNEQFF; CDR3 DNA: TGCAGTGCCAACCCTCCGGGACAGACCTACAATGAGCAGTTCTTC